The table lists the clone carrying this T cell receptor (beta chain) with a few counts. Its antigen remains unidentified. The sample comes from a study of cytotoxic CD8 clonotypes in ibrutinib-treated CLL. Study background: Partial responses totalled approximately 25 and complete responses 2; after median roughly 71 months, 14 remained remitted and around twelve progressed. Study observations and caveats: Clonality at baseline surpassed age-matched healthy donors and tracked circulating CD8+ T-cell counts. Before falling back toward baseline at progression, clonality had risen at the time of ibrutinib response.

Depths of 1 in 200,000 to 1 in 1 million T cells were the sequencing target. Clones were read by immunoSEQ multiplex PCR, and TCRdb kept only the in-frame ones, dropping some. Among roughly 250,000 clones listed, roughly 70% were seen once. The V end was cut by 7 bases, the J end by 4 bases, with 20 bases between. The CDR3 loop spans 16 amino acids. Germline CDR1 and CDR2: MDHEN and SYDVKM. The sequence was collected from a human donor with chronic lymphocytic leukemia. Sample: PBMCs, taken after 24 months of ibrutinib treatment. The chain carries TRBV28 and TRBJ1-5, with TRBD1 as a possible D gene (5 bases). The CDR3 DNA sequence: TGTGCCAGCATAGGGACTAGGGACCGATTTAATCAGCCCCAGCATTTT. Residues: CASIGTRDRFNQPQHF.